A selection of T cell receptor beta chains follows, all from one sample in a study of molecular identifiers for immune sequencing clone quantification. TCRdb recomputed calls from the PCR reads with MiXCR, one row per CDR3 protein. Of approximately 680,000 distinct CDR3 sequences listed, roughly 27% are singletons. Sequencing used naive CD8+ T cells from blood, with Jurkat cell RNA spiked in. These receptors all come from a human donor in good health. Some libraries in this study had Jurkat cell RNA spiked in. The CDR3 runs from the conserved cysteine through the conserved F or W.

v_gene,CDR3aa
TRBV20-1,CSARVGGSYEQYF
TRBV12-3/TRBV12-4,CASSSPGLASTDTQYF
TRBV29-1,CSVPTGGAPDYGYTF
TRBV7-9,CASSHARDMYF
TRBV4-1,CASSQVGTDTRYF
TRBV20-1,CSARDSEGQLAYEQYF
TRBV4-3,CASSQDRAGPSYEQYF
TRBV7-9,CASSLKGTSIHEQFF
TRBV4-3,CASSQDWRQGANEQFF
TRBV7-2,CASSITSYEQYF
TRBV4-2,CASSQELNEAKNIQYF
TRBV6-6,CAIGQGAAHEQYF
TRBV7-9,CASSLVSFATNEKLFF
TRBV11-3,CASSLGYNNEQFF
TRBV7-9,CAGGEAYEQYF
TRBV3-1,CASSQVASGGAIETQYF
TRBV3-1,CASSPTRSSNEKLFF
TRBV5-1,CASSWTGKDTEAFF
TRBV5-6,CASNEWGGSTDTQYF
TRBV12-3/TRBV12-4,CASSLGEQGPQPQHF
TRBV5-1,CASSLVANTGELFF
TRBV20-1,CSARFLGQSSYEQYF
TRBV13,CASSLGTGVAFF